This T cell receptor (beta chain) is drawn from a study of T cells in Graves' hyperthyroidism and ophthalmopathy. RNA transcripts served as the template for amplifying TCR beta CDR3 regions. Initially, a first-round RT-PCR of the TCR CDR3 employed the HTBI primer set. TCRdb reprocessed the multiplex PCR reads with MiXCR, giving one entry per CDR3 protein. The sample has fewer than 700,000 distinct CDR3 sequences, roughly 17% seen once; the top ten hold over 3.5%. Whole-study findings and limits: Among clonotypes expanded in thyroid above 0.001, most were also found in blood.

CDR1 is GTSNPN and CDR2 is SVGIG in the germline V gene (reference sequence). Losses at the gene ends were 0 bases for V and 7 bases for J; bases not matched to a gene: 7. The CDR3 runs to 15 residues. In making diagnoses, clinical symptoms, serum thyroxine and TRAb, thyroid ultrasound and orbital computed tomography were all used. Isolation of PBMCs was performed on 8.5 to 10 ml fresh peripheral blood. This clonotype was counted at least ten times. The antigen remains unidentified. This TCR was recovered from a young woman with Graves' hyperthyroidism. This chain uses TRBV30 with TRBJ2-1; 9 bases are shared with TRBD2. Specimen: blood. As DNA, the CDR3 is TGTGCCTGGAGTGTCGGGACTAGCCCTTTAAATGAGCAGTTCTTC. Amino acids: CAWSVGTSPLNEQFF.